The T cell receptor beta chain under discussion was sequenced for a study of cytomegalovirus exposure and HLA in healthy donors. Overall study: Tens of millions of unique TCR sequences came from HLA-typed donors in an early release.

Study-level results: High sensitivity and specificity were reportedly achieved when the classifier diagnosed cytomegalovirus status. Later analysis showed most CMV-associated TCR beta chains appearing HLA-restricted. The productive fraction for most TCR beta V segments was about 87% or about 30% in an earlier analysis.

The CDR3 covers 15 residues. Germline CDR1 and CDR2: LNHDA and SQIVND (reference sequence). Unmatched junction bases numbered 9, after V lost 5 bases and J lost 8 bases. As to this clone: The antigen remains unidentified.

The PCR made use of 60 Vbeta and 13 Jbeta primers. Profiled with immunoSEQ multiplex PCR; TCRdb holds only in-frame clones, not every one. In the table there are 120,000 to 150,000 clones, approximately 81% of which are singletons. The TCR sequence derives from a woman aged 35 to 49 in good health and CMV-seropositive. Specimen: PBMCs. This chain joins TRBV19 and TRBJ1-4, with 9 bases matching TRBD1. Written as DNA, the CDR3 is TGTGCCAGTAGTGGGCCACAGGGGGCTACGGAAAAACTGTTTTTT. Amino acid sequence: CASSGPQGATEKLFF.